Given below is one T cell receptor beta chain in context. The method was immunoSEQ multiplex PCR; TCRdb's version includes in-frame clones alone and lacks a portion of them. The sample includes about 68,000 clones, 91% of them seen just once. This sample is drawn from a study of T cell changes during pregnancy in multiple sclerosis. The CDR3 has 13 amino acids. From germline, CDR1 is SGHDT and CDR2 YYEEEE. The V and J ends lost 4 bases and 7 bases, in that order; junction bases with no gene match: 7. The sequence was obtained from a female donor with multiple sclerosis, enrolled in a pregnancy study. The chain combines TRBV5-6 with TRBJ1-2; TRBD1 matches 7 bases. The sample consisted of peripheral blood, taken in the second trimester of pregnancy. CDR3 bases: TGTGCCAGCAGCCCTGACAGGGACTTTGGCTACACCTTC. Its translation is CASSPDRDFGYTF.